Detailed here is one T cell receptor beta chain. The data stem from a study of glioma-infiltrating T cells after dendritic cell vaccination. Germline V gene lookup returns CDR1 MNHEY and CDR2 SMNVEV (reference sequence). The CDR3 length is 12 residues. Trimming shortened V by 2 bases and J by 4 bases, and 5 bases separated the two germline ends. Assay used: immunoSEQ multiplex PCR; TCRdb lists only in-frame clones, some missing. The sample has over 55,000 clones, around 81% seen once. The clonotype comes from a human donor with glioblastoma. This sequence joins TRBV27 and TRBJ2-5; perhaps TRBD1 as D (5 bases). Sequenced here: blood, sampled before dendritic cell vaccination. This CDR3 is CASSLRGETQYF. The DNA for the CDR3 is TGTGCCAGCAGTTTAAGGGGAGAGACCCAGTACTTC.